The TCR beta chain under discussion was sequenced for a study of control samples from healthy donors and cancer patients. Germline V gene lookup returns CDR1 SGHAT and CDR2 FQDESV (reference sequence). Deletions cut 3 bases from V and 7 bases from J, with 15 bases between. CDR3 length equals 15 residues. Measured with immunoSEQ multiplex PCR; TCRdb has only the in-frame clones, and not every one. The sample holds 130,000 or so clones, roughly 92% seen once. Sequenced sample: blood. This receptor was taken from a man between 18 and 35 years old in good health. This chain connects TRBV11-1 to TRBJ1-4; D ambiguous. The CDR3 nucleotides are TGTGCCAGCAGCTTCCGCGCCGCCTCGGGTGAAAAACTGTTTTTT. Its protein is CASSFRAASGEKLFF.